This TCR beta chain was recovered during a study of human CD8 memory T cell subsets. Whole-study findings and limits: In stem-like memory T cells, Chao1 estimates suggested more diversity than in precursor exhausted T cells.

Notes on this clonotype: Its antigen is not known.

Making the TCR beta libraries relied on UMI-labeled 5' RACE. Original data processing: There were between about 3,000 and 20,000 functional CDR3 beta clonotypes held in each TCR beta library. After re-calling the 5' RACE reads, TCRdb lists one entry per CDR3 protein, DNA absent. The V and J calls follow TCRdb's processing rather than the paper's. The listing contains 9,900 or so distinct CDR3 sequences. Phenotypically, stem-like memory CD8+ T cells (TSTEM) were characterized as CCR7+ PD-1- TIGIT-. The source of this sequence is a human donor in good health. Sequencing was done on a sample of CD8+ stem-like memory T cells (TSCM and TCM) sorted from PBMCs. Subset of the sample: stem-like memory CD8 T cells (TSTEM), CCR7+ PD-1- TIGIT-.

The CDR3 region is CASSAKPSVWGYTF. The chain is built from TRBV2 and TRBJ1-2. There are 14 residues in the CDR3. CDR1 is SNHLY and CDR2 is FYNNEI in the germline V gene. The complete variable domain, with remaining parts taken from reference TRBV2 and TRBJ1-2, reads EPEVTQTPSHQVTQMGQEVILRCVPISNHLYFYWYRQILGQKVEFLVSFYNNEISEKSEIFDDQFSVERPDGSNFTLKIRSTKLEDSAMYFCASSAKPSVWGYTFGSGTRLTVV.